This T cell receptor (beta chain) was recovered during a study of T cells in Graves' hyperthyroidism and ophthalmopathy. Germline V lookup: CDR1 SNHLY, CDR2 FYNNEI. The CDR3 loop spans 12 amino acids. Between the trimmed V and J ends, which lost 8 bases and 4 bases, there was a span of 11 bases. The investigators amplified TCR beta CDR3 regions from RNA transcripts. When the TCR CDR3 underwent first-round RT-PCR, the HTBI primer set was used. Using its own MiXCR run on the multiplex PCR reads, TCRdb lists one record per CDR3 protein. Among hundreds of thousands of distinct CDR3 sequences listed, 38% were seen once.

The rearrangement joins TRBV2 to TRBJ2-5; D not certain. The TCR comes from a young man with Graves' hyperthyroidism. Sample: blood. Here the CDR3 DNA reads TGTGCCAGCTGGCTTTGGGGAGAGACCCAGTACTTC. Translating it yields CASWLWGETQYF.